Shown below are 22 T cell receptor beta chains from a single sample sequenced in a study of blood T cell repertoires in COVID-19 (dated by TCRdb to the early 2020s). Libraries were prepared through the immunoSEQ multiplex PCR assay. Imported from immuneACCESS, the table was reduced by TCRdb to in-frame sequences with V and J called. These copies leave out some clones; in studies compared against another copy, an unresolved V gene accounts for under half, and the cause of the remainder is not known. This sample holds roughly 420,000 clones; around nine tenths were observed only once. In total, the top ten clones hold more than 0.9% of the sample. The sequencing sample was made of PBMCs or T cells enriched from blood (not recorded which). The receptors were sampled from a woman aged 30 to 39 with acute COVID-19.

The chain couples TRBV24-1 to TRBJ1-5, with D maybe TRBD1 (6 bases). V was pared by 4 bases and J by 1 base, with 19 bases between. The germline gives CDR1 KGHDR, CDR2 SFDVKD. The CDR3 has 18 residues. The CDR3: CATSDTLPGTLSNQPQHF. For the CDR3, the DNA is TGTGCCACCAGTGACACTCTACCCGGGACACTCAGCAATCAGCCCCAGCATTTT.

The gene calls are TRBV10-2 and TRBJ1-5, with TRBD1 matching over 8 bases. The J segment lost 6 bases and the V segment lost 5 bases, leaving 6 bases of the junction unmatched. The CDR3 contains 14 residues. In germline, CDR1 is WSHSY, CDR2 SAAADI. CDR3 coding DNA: TGCGCCAGCAGTCTAGGACAGGGCGGTCAGCCCCAGCATTTT. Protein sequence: CASSLGQGGQPQHF.

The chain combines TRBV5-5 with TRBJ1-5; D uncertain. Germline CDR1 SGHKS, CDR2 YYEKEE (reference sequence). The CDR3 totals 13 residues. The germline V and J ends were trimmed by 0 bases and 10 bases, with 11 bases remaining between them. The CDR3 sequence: CASSLVEPGPQHF. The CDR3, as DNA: TGTGCCAGCAGCTTGGTAGAGCCGGGACCCCAGCATTTT.

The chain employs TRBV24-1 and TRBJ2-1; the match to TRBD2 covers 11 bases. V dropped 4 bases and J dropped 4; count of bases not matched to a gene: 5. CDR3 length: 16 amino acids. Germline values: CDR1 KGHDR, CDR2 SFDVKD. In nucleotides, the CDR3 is TGTGCCACCAGTGACTTTACTAGCGGGGGTTACAATGAGCAGTTCTTC. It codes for CATSDFTSGGYNEQFF.

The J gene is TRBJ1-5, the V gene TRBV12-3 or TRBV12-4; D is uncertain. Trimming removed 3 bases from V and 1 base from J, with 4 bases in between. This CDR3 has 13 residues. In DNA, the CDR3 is TGTGCCAGCAGTTTTTCGAGCAATCAGCCCCAGCATTTT. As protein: CASSFSSNQPQHF.

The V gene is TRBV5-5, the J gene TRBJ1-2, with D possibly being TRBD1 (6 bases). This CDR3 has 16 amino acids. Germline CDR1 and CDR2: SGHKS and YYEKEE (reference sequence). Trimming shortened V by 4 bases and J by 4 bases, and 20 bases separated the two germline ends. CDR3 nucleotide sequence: TGTGCCAGCAGCCCAGGTGGGGGGGCAGTCGGCTATGGCTACACCTTC. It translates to CASSPGGGAVGYGYTF. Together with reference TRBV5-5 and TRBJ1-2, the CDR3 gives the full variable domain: DAGVTQSPTHLIKTRGQQVTLRCSPISGHKSVSWYQQVLGQGPQFIFQYYEKEERGRGNFPDRFSARQFPNYSSELNVNALLLGDSALYLCASSPGGGAVGYGYTFGSGTRLTVV.

The CDR3 protein is CATSGPDRQETQYF. The CDR3 DNA is TGTGCCACCAGTGGCCCAGACAGACAAGAGACCCAGTACTTC. The chain recombines TRBV24-1 with TRBJ2-5, with a tentative D call TRBD1 (5 bases). The germline V gene encodes CDR1 KGHDR and CDR2 SFDVKD. The CDR3 length is 14 residues. Trimming shortened V by 5 bases and J by 2 bases, and 11 bases separated the two germline ends.

The CDR3 bases are TGTGCCAGCAGCTTATTGGGGGGGACAGATACGCAGTATTTT. Amino acid sequence: CASSLLGGTDTQYF. The genes are TRBV7-3 and TRBJ2-3, with 7 nucleotides matching TRBD2. The V and J ends lost 2 bases and 3 bases, in that order; junction bases with no gene match: 2. CDR3 length: 14 amino acids. CDR1 SGHTA and CDR2 FQGTGA come from the germline V gene. Full variable domain (remainder filled in from reference TRBV7-3 and TRBJ2-3): GAGVSQTPSNKVTEKGKYVELRCDPISGHTALYWYRQSLGQGPEFLIYFQGTGAADDSGLPNDRFFAVRPEGSVSTLKIQRTERGDSAVYLCASSLLGGTDTQYFGPGTRLTVL.

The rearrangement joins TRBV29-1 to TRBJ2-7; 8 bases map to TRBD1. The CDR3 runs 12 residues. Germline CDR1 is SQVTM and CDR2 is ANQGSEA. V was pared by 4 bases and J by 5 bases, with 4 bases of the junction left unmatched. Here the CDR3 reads CSVGTGQDEQYF. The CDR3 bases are TGCAGCGTTGGGACAGGGCAGGACGAGCAGTACTTC.

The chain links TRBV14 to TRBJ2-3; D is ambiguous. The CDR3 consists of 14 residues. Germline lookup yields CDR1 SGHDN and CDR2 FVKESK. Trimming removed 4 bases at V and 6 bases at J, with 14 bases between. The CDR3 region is CASSLLIYGDTQYF. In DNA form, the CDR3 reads TGTGCCAGCAGCCTCTTGATCTACGGGGATACGCAGTATTTT. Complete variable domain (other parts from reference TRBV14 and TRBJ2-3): EAGVTQFPSHSVIEKGQTVTLRCDPISGHDNLYWYRRVMGKEIKFLLHFVKESKQDESGMPNNRFLAERTGGTYSTLKVQPAELEDSGVYFCASSLLIYGDTQYFGPGTRLTVL.

Written as DNA, the CDR3 is TGTGCCAGCAGGAATCTCTCGCCGGGACAGGGTTACTACGAGCAGTACTTC. Residues: CASRNLSPGQGYYEQYF. V is TRBV2 and J is TRBJ2-7; 9 bases align to TRBD1. This CDR3 region has 17 residues. Looked up from germline, CDR1 is SNHLY and CDR2 is FYNNEI. J was trimmed by 3 bases and V by 6 bases; bases with no gene match: 15.

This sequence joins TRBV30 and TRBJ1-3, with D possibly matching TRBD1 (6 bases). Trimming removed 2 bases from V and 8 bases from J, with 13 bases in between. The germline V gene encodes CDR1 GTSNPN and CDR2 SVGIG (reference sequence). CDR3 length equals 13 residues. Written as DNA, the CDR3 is TGTGCCTGGAGTACGCCCAGGGGAGACACCATATATTTT. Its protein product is CAWSTPRGDTIYF.

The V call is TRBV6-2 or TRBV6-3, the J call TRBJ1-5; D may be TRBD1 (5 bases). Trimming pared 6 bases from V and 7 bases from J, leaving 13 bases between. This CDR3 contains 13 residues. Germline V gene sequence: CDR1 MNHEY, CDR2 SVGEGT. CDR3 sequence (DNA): TGTGCCAGCAGCCCCCCGGGGGGGCAGCCCCAGCATTTT. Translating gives CASSPPGGQPQHF.

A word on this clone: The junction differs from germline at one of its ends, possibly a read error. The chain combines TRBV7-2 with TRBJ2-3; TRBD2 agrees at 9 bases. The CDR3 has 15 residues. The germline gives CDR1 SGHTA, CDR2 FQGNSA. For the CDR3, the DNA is TGTGCCAGCAGCCCGCCCGGGACTAGCACAAATACGCAGTATTTT. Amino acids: CASSPPGTSTNTQYF.

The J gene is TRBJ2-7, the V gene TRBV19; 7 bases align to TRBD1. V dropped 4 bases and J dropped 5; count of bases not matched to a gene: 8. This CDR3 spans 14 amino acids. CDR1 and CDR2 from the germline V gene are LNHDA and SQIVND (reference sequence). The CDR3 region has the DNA TGTGCCAGTAGTAGACAGGGCATCAGCGACGAGCAGTACTTC. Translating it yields CASSRQGISDEQYF.

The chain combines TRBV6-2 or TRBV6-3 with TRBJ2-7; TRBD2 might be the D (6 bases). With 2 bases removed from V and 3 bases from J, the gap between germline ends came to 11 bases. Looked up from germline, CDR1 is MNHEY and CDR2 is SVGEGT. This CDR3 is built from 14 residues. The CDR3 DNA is TGTGCCAGCAGTTACGCCGCGGGAAGCTACGAGCAGTACTTC. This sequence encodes CASSYAAGSYEQYF.

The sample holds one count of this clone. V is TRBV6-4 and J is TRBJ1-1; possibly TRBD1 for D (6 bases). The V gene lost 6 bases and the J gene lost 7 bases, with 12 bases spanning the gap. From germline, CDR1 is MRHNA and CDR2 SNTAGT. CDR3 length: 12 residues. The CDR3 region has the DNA TGTGCCAGCAGGGCAGGGGACGGTGAAGCTTTCTTT. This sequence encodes CASRAGDGEAFF.

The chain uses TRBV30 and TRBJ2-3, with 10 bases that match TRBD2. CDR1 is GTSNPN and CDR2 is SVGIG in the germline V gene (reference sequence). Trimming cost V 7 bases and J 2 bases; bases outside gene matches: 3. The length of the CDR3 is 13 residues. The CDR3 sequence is CASLAGATDTQYF. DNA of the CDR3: TGTGCCTCTCTAGCGGGGGCCACAGATACGCAGTATTTT.

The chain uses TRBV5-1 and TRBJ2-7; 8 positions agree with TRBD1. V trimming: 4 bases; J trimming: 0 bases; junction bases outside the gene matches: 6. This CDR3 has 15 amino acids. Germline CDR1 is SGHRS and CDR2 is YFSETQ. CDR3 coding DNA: TGCGCCAGCAGCCCCCAAACAGGGGGCTCCTACGAGCAGTACTTC. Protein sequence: CASSPQTGGSYEQYF.

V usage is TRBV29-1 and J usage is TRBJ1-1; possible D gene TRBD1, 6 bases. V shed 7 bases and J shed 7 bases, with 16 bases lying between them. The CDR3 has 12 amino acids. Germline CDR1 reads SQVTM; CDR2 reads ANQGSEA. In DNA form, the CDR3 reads TGCAGCGCTCAGGGGAATCTAGGTGAAGCTTTCTTT. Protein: CSAQGNLGEAFF.

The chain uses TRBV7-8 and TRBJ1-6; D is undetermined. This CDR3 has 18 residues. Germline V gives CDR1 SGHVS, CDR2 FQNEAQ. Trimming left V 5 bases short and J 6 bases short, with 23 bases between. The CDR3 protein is CASSRTSEPILINSPLHF. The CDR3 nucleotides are TGTGCCAGCAGCCGAACCTCCGAGCCGATTTTAATTAATTCACCCCTCCACTTT.

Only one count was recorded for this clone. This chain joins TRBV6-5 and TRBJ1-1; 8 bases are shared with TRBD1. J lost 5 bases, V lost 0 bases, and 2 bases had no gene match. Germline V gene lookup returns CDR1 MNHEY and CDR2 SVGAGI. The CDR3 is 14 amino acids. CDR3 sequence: CASSYSNRGTEAFF. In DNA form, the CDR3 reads TGTGCCAGCAGTTACTCGAACAGGGGGACTGAAGCTTTCTTT.